This is a list of T cell receptor beta chains from one sample in a study of T-cell memory formation after mild COVID-19. TCRdb re-called the 5' RACE reads through MiXCR, storing one row per CDR3 protein. The table includes more than 350,000 distinct CDR3 sequences, approximately 21% detected once. Sequenced input: PBMCs or a T cell subset sorted from them (not recorded which). The receptors here all came from an adult woman who had mild COVID-19 (a few samples of this study predate the infection). Cell type and time point are not known. CDR3s include the opening cysteine and the closing phenylalanine or tryptophan. A D gene is named only where the DNA matches it firmly. Some rows have no size entry. The others give once, few or many, or a class for an expanded clone.

DNA,CDR3,J,size,V,D
TGCAGCGTTGGGTCAGGGAGCACTGAAGCTTTCTTT,CSVGSGSTEAFF,TRBJ1-1,NA,TRBV29-1,NA
TGTGCCAGCAGCCGGGGGCTAAGCGGGGATGGCTCCTACAATGAGCAGTTCTTC,CASSRGLSGDGSYNEQFF,TRBJ2-1,many,TRBV4-2,NA
TGTGCCTGGACCCTAGCGGGAGGGTCTGATACGCAGTATTTT,CAWTLAGGSDTQYF,TRBJ2-3,many,TRBV30,TRBD2
TGTGCCAGCAGCTTAGGTGGGACAGGGGGAGCTAACTATGGCTACACCTTC,CASSLGGTGGANYGYTF,TRBJ1-2,NA,TRBV7-2,TRBD1
TGCGCCAGCAGCTTGGATAATCGTCGAACGGGTGGTGAAGCTTTCTTT,CASSLDNRRTGGEAFF,TRBJ1-1,NA,TRBV5-1,NA
TGCAGTGCTAGAGTACTCTACCCTCTCCCAGATACGCAGTATTTT,CSARVLYPLPDTQYF,TRBJ2-3,few,TRBV20-1,NA
TGTGCCAGCAGCTTAGCCAGTACTCACAACAATGAGCAGTTCTTC,CASSLASTHNNEQFF,TRBJ2-1,few,TRBV11-1,NA
TGCAGTGCTAGAGATGTAGCAAGGGGGGAGACCCAGTACTTC,CSARDVARGETQYF,TRBJ2-5,few,TRBV20-1,NA
TGTGCCAGCAGCTTAGGGGCTGTGGAGTTCTTC,CASSLGAVEFF,TRBJ2-1,NA,TRBV11-1,NA
TGCAGCGTTGCGCACAGTAACTATGGCTACACCTTC,CSVAHSNYGYTF,TRBJ1-2,NA,TRBV29-1,NA
TGCAGTGCTAGAGTTTCAGGCTGGGCTGAAGCTTTCTTT,CSARVSGWAEAFF,TRBJ1-1,NA,TRBV20-1,NA
TGCAGTGCTAGAGACTGGAATAGCGGGTACGAGCAGTACTTC,CSARDWNSGYEQYF,TRBJ2-7,NA,TRBV20-1,TRBD2
TGTGCCAGCAGTTTAACCCCCGGGTACAGGGGGACCAAAAACATTCAGTACTTC,CASSLTPGYRGTKNIQYF,TRBJ2-4,few,TRBV12-3/TRBV12-4,TRBD1
TGTGCCAGCAGGCCGGGACAGGGGGCGACGGCCAAAAACATTCAGTACTTC,CASRPGQGATAKNIQYF,TRBJ2-4,few,TRBV6-1,TRBD1
TGTGCCAGCAGTTACGTGGACAGGGCCTACTATGGCTACACCTTC,CASSYVDRAYYGYTF,TRBJ1-2,NA,TRBV6-5,TRBD1
TGTGCCACCAGTGTGGCTAGCGGGAGGACAGATACGCAGTATTTT,CATSVASGRTDTQYF,TRBJ2-3,few,TRBV24-1,TRBD2
TGTGCCAGCAGCTCCCCGATCAAGGGGAGATACGGTGGCACTGAAGCTTTCTTT,CASSSPIKGRYGGTEAFF,TRBJ1-1,once,TRBV7-2,NA
TGTGCCAGCAGTTACTCGATCGGGACAGGGGGCCCTTACAATGAGCAGTTCTTC,CASSYSIGTGGPYNEQFF,TRBJ2-1,few,TRBV6-5,TRBD1
TGTGCCAGCAGCTCCCCCGCCGGGACTTCCCGCACAGATACGCAGTATTTT,CASSSPAGTSRTDTQYF,TRBJ2-3,few,TRBV7-2,NA
TGCGCCAGCAGTGTCCCGGGCGCGACTAGCGGAGACCCGGTGGAGACCCAGTACTTC,CASSVPGATSGDPVETQYF,TRBJ2-5,NA,TRBV10-2,TRBD2
TGCGCCAGCAGCTTCTCCACCGGAGCTTACGAGCAGTACTTC,CASSFSTGAYEQYF,TRBJ2-7,NA,TRBV5-1,NA
TGTGCCAGCAGCCGACAACCGTACGAGCAGTACTTC,CASSRQPYEQYF,TRBJ2-7,NA,TRBV6-2/TRBV6-3,NA
TGCGCCAGCAGCTCCGGCCTCATTAGCGGGTGGAACAATGAGCAGTTCTTC,CASSSGLISGWNNEQFF,TRBJ2-1,NA,TRBV5-1,TRBD2
TGCGCCAGCAGTACGCACACTGGGGCCAACGTCCTGACTTTC,CASSTHTGANVLTF,TRBJ2-6,NA,TRBV5-1,NA
TGCAGTGCCTCAACGCCGGGGACCGGGGAGCTGTTTTTT,CSASTPGTGELFF,TRBJ2-2,many,TRBV20-1,NA
TGTGCCACCAGCAGACTCACTAGCGGGAGTAATGAGCAGTACTTC,CATSRLTSGSNEQYF,TRBJ2-7,few,TRBV15,TRBD2
TGTGCCAGCAGCTTAGGGGAGGGACCGTTCACAGATACGCAGTATTTT,CASSLGEGPFTDTQYF,TRBJ2-3,NA,TRBV7-9,TRBD2
TGCAGCGTTGAAGGGGACAGGGTAAATACTGAAGCTTTCTTT,CSVEGDRVNTEAFF,TRBJ1-1,NA,TRBV29-1,TRBD1
TGTGCCAGCAGCTCGAGACAGGTTAACACCGGGGAGCTGTTTTTT,CASSSRQVNTGELFF,TRBJ2-2,few,TRBV7-8,NA
TGTGCCAGCAGAGGACCGCCGGATCTCTATGGCTACACCTTC,CASRGPPDLYGYTF,TRBJ1-2,NA,TRBV25-1,NA
TGTGCCAGCGGGGTCAATGAGCAGTTCTTC,CASGVNEQFF,TRBJ2-1,NA,TRBV3-1,NA
TGTGCCAGCAGCCGACCGGGACAGAGATATGGCTACACCTTC,CASSRPGQRYGYTF,TRBJ1-2,NA,TRBV2,TRBD1
TGCAGTGCTAGATCTCCCACGGCTAGTCGAAACACAGATACGCAGTATTTT,CSARSPTASRNTDTQYF,TRBJ2-3,NA,TRBV20-1,NA
TGTGCCAGCAGCGCTAGCGGGAGGGCGGAGACCCAGTACTTC,CASSASGRAETQYF,TRBJ2-5,NA,TRBV7-3,TRBD2
TGTGCCAGCAGCTTGGGGGCAGGGGAGTACTTC,CASSLGAGEYF,TRBJ2-7,NA,TRBV11-2,NA
TGCAGTGCTAGAGAAGCCGGGACAGGGATACCCTGGCAGTACTTC,CSAREAGTGIPWQYF,TRBJ2-7,NA,TRBV20-1,TRBD1
TGTGCCAGCAGCCAAGTAACAGGGTGGGGTGAGCAGTTCTTC,CASSQVTGWGEQFF,TRBJ2-1,many,TRBV3-1,NA
TGTGCCAGCACCCGTGGAACAGATACGCAGTATTTT,CASTRGTDTQYF,TRBJ2-3,few,TRBV2,NA
TGCAGCGTTGAAGATCCTCGGGCAACTAACTATGGCTACACCTTC,CSVEDPRATNYGYTF,TRBJ1-2,NA,TRBV29-1,NA
TGCGCCAGCAGCCGAGATTCGGGGGCGAACAATCAGCCCCAGCATTTT,CASSRDSGANNQPQHF,TRBJ1-5,once,TRBV4-3,NA
TGTGCCAGCAGCGCAACTGCCATATCCAATCAGCCCCAGCATTTT,CASSATAISNQPQHF,TRBJ1-5,few,TRBV9,NA
TGTGCCAGCAGCTTAGGCTCAGCGGCAGGGGAAAAACTGTTTTTT,CASSLGSAAGEKLFF,TRBJ1-4,NA,TRBV7-9,NA
TGTGCCAGCAGTTACTCGAGGCACAGCAACACTGAAGCTTTCTTT,CASSYSRHSNTEAFF,TRBJ1-1,NA,TRBV6-6,NA
TGTGCCAGCAGCTTACCGACAGGGGATAATGCGCAGTACTTC,CASSLPTGDNAQYF,TRBJ2-7,NA,TRBV5-4,TRBD1
TGTGCCACCTCCGAGACAGGGGGTTATGGCTACACCTTC,CATSETGGYGYTF,TRBJ1-2,few,TRBV24-1,TRBD1
TGCGCCAGCAGCCCACCTAGCGGGAGCGCTAATACGCAGTATTTT,CASSPPSGSANTQYF,TRBJ2-3,NA,TRBV5-1,TRBD2
TGTGCCAGCAGCGCCCGGGACAGAATCTATGGCTACACCTTC,CASSARDRIYGYTF,TRBJ1-2,NA,TRBV5-6,TRBD1
TGTGCTCTATCAAAGGGCAATCAGCCCCAGCATTTT,CALSKGNQPQHF,TRBJ1-5,NA,TRBV12-3/TRBV12-4,NA